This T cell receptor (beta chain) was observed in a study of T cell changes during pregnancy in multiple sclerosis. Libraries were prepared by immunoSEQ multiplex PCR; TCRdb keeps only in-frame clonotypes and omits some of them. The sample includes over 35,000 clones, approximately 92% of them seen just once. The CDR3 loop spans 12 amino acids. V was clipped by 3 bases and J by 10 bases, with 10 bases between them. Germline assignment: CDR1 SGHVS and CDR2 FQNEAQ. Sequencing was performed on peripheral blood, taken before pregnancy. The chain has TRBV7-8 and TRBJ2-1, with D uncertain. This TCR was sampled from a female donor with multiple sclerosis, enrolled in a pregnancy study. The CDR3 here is CASSFEVGEQFF. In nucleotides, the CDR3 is TGTGCCAGCAGCTTTGAGGTCGGCGAGCAGTTCTTC.